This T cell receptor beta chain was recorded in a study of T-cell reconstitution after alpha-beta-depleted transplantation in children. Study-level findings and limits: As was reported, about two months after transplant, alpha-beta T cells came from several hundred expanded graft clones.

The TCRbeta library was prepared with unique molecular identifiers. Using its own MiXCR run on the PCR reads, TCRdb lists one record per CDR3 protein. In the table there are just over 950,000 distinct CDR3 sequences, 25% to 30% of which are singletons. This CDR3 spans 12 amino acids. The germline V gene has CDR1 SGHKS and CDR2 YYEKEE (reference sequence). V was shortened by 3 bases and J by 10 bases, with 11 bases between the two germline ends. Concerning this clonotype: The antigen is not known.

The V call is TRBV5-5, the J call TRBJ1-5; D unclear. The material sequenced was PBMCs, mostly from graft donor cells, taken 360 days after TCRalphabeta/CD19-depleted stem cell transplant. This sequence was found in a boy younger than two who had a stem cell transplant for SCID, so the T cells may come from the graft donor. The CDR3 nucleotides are TGTGCCAGCAGCTGGACGACGGGTCCCCAGCATTTT. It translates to CASSWTTGPQHF.